This T cell receptor beta chain comes out of a study of cytomegalovirus exposure and HLA in healthy donors. In its sample, this clone was seen once. Libraries were prepared by immunoSEQ multiplex PCR; TCRdb keeps only in-frame clonotypes and omits some of them. The data show around 150,000 clones, with 86% seen just once and roughly 6% held by the top ten. This CDR3 comprises 15 residues. Germline CDR1 is SEHNR and CDR2 is FQNEAQ (reference sequence). Trimming pared 1 base from V and 1 base from J, leaving 9 bases between. Sample: PBMCs. The genes are TRBV7-9 and TRBJ2-3; D not certain. The origin of this receptor is a woman aged 25 to 39 in good health and CMV-seronegative. This CDR3 reads CASSLVDGGTDTQYF. CDR3 DNA: TGTGCCAGCAGCTTAGTCGATGGGGGCACAGATACGCAGTATTTT.